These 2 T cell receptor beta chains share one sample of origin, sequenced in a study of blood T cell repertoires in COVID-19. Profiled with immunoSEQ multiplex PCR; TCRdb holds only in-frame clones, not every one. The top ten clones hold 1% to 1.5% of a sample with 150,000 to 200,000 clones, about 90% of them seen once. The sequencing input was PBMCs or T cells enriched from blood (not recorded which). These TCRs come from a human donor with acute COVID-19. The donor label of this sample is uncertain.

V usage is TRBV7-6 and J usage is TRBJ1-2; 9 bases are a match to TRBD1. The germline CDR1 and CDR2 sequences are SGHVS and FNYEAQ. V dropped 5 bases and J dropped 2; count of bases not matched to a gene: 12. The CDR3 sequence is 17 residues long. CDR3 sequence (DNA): TGTGCCAGCAGCCCGTACCTACAGGGGGCTTTGAACTATGGCTACACCTTC. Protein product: CASSPYLQGALNYGYTF.

CDR3 in DNA: TGTGCCAGCAGCCAGCGAGCGGGGGCCCAGCTAGATACGCAGTATTTT. It codes for CASSQRAGAQLDTQYF. The rearrangement uses TRBV4-2 and TRBJ2-3; TRBD2 matches 8 bases. The V gene's germline CDR1 is LGHNA and CDR2 YNFKEQ. The J segment lost 5 bases and the V segment lost 3 bases, leaving 10 bases of the junction unmatched. The CDR3 totals 16 residues.